Presented here are 17 T cell receptor beta chains from one specimen sequenced in a study of T cell responses to AZD1222 COVID-19 vaccine. Profiled with immunoSEQ multiplex PCR; TCRdb holds only in-frame clones, not every one. The top ten clones hold roughly 3% of a sample with 100,000 to 150,000 clones, 91% of them seen once. The source material was peripheral blood, sampled on day 0 of AZD1222 vaccination. Every receptor here comes from an adult in good health.

The chain has TRBV5-1 and TRBJ2-2, with a tentative D call TRBD1 (5 bases). The CDR3 contains 14 residues. With 0 bases removed from V and 6 bases from J, the gap between germline ends came to 9 bases. Germline V gives CDR1 SGHRS, CDR2 YFSETQ. For the CDR3, the DNA is TGCGCCAGCAGCTTGGAAGGGGTGGCCGGGGAGCTGTTTTTT. Translated, it gives CASSLEGVAGELFF. Full variable domain (missing parts from reference TRBV5-1 and TRBJ2-2): KAGVTQTPRYLIKTRGQQVTLSCSPISGHRSVSWYQQTPGQGLQFLFEYFSETQRNKGNFPGRFSGRQFSNSRSEMNVSTLELGDSALYLCASSLEGVAGELFFGEGSRLTVL.

This sequence joins TRBV9 and TRBJ1-2; no definite D call. Trimming took 3 bases from V and 0 from J, leaving 18 bases between them. Germline V gives CDR1 SGDLS, CDR2 YYNGEE. The CDR3 is made up of 17 amino acids. CDR3 DNA sequence: TGTGCCAGCAGCGCCATCAGTAGGGAGGGTTCTAACTATGGCTACACCTTC. It encodes CASSAISREGSNYGYTF.

The chain couples TRBV5-6 to TRBJ2-7; tentative D call: TRBD2 (5 bases). V was trimmed by 4 bases and J by 1 base, leaving 12 bases between them. Germline lookup yields CDR1 SGHDT and CDR2 YYEEEE. This CDR3 spans 14 amino acids. The CDR3 protein is CASSPMTGSYEQYF. Written as DNA, the CDR3 is TGTGCCAGCAGCCCGATGACGGGGTCCTACGAGCAGTACTTC.

The J gene is TRBJ1-2, the V gene TRBV24-1; D is uncertain. Deletions cut 3 bases from V and 5 bases from J, with 9 bases between. The CDR3 extends over 13 amino acids. The germline V gene has CDR1 KGHDR and CDR2 SFDVKD. CDR3 sequence: CATSDLSGYGYTF. CDR3 sequence (DNA): TGTGCCACCAGTGATCTGTCGGGGTATGGCTACACCTTC.

The genes are TRBV6-1 and TRBJ1-2, with D unclear. CDR3 length: 15 residues. With 0 bases removed from V and 5 bases from J, the gap between germline ends came to 13 bases. Germline CDR1 MNHNS, CDR2 SASEGT. The CDR3 DNA is TGTGCCAGCAGTGAAGCGCTGGTTCCATATTATGGCTACACCTTC. Amino acids: CASSEALVPYYGYTF.

The chain uses TRBV19 and TRBJ1-5, with 10 bases fitting TRBD1. The CDR3 loop spans 17 amino acids. J gave up 1 base and V 3 bases, and 6 bases lay outside the gene matches. The germline V gene has CDR1 LNHDA and CDR2 SQIVND (reference sequence). CDR3 sequence reads: CASSIHGDRGSNQPQHF. CDR3 DNA sequence: TGTGCCAGTAGTATCCATGGGGACAGGGGCAGCAATCAGCCCCAGCATTTT.

CDR3 loop: CAWSNLDGRLVANEKLFF. In nucleotides, the CDR3 is TGTGCCTGGAGTAATTTGGACGGGCGCCTGGTTGCTAATGAAAAACTGTTTTTT. The rearrangement uses TRBV30 and TRBJ1-4; no definite D call. From germline, CDR1 is GTSNPN and CDR2 SVGIG (reference sequence). The CDR3 has 18 amino acids. The V end lost 2 bases, the J end lost 3 bases, and 22 bases lay between the germline ends.

The V and J genes are TRBV6-5 and TRBJ1-1, with TRBD1 matching over 7 bases. The junction had 8 bases not matched to a gene; V was cut back by 6 bases and J by 7 bases. The length of the CDR3 is 13 residues. The germline CDR1 and CDR2 sequences are MNHEY and SVGAGI. CDR3 bases: TGTGCCAGCAGACAGGGGAATCTTGGTGAAGCTTTCTTT. This encodes CASRQGNLGEAFF.

This clone showed up just once. The chain carries TRBV30 and TRBJ2-2, with a weak D call TRBD2 (6 bases). Germline values: CDR1 GTSNPN, CDR2 SVGIG (reference sequence). This CDR3 spans 14 amino acids. Between the trimmed V and J ends, which lost 8 bases and 0 bases, there was a span of 13 bases. CDR3 in amino acids: CAGGLATNTGELFF. For the CDR3, the DNA is TGTGCCGGCGGGCTAGCGACGAACACCGGGGAGCTGTTTTTT.

The genes are TRBV5-1 and TRBJ1-1; TRBD1 aligns across 11 bases. This CDR3 spans 15 amino acids. The ends lost 0 bases at V and 3 bases at J; junction bases unmatched: 1. Germline lookup yields CDR1 SGHRS and CDR2 YFSETQ. CDR3 residues: CASSLGTGGHTEAFF. In DNA form, the CDR3 reads TGCGCCAGCAGCTTGGGGACAGGGGGCCACACTGAAGCTTTCTTT.

V and J are TRBV5-1 and TRBJ1-3; maybe TRBD1 (5 bases). Trimming took 3 bases from V and 0 from J, leaving 13 bases between them. Germline CDR1 and CDR2: SGHRS and YFSETQ. CDR3 size: 16 residues. This CDR3 is CASSYSTGFSGNTIYF. The DNA for the CDR3 is TGCGCCAGCAGCTATTCTACAGGATTCTCTGGAAACACCATATATTTT.

The chain is built from TRBV19 and TRBJ2-1; the match to TRBD1 covers 8 bases. Per the germline V gene, CDR1 is LNHDA and CDR2 is SQIVND (reference sequence). Trimming removed 3 bases from V and 5 bases from J; junction bases left unmatched: 6. The CDR3 spans 15 residues. The CDR3 spells CASSMLTGANNEQFF. The CDR3 nucleotides are TGTGCCAGTAGTATGTTGACAGGGGCGAACAATGAGCAGTTCTTC.

V is TRBV19 and J is TRBJ1-1; the D is unclear. V was shortened by 5 bases and J by 0 bases, with 16 bases between the two germline ends. The CDR3 extends over 16 amino acids. CDR1 is LNHDA and CDR2 is SQIVND in the germline V gene (reference sequence). The CDR3 reads CASSLRPSSMNTEAFF. The CDR3 nucleotides read TGTGCCAGTAGTTTACGGCCCTCCTCCATGAACACTGAAGCTTTCTTT.

V is TRBV5-4 and J is TRBJ1-1, with D perhaps matching TRBD1 (5 bases). CDR3 size: 15 residues. Germline V CDR1 and CDR2: SGHNT, YYREEE (reference sequence). Deletions cut 3 bases from V and 5 bases from J, with 17 bases between. The DNA for the CDR3 is TGTGCCAGCAGCTCCGCTGCCCAGGGAGAAACTGAAGCTTTCTTT. As protein: CASSSAAQGETEAFF.

The chain employs TRBV14 and TRBJ2-3, with 7 bases identical to TRBD1. Germline loops: CDR1 SGHDN, CDR2 FVKESK. Trimming at V came to 6 bases and at J to 4 bases, leaving 4 bases not matched to a gene. The CDR3 spans 13 residues. CDR3 amino acids: CASSRQGPDTQYF. The CDR3 nucleotides read TGTGCCAGCAGTCGACAGGGTCCAGATACGCAGTATTTT.

This clone showed up just once. The chain combines TRBV7-9 with TRBJ2-3; 11 positions agree with TRBD2. The V and J ends lost 5 bases and 4 bases, in that order; junction bases with no gene match: 5. Per the germline V gene, CDR1 is SEHNR and CDR2 is FQNEAQ (reference sequence). This CDR3 comprises 15 residues. CDR3 amino acids: CASSVTSGSADTQYF. The CDR3 DNA reads as TGTGCCAGCAGCGTAACTAGCGGGAGCGCAGATACGCAGTATTTT.

This rearrangement joins TRBV19 to TRBJ2-7; D tentatively fits TRBD1 or TRBD2 (5 bases each). The germline V gene has CDR1 LNHDA and CDR2 SQIVND (reference sequence). Deletions cut 3 bases from V and 2 bases from J, with 11 bases between. The CDR3 consists of 14 residues. The CDR3 coding sequence is TGTGCCAGTAGTATCCGTCGGGGCCCCTACGAGCAGTACTTC. It specifies CASSIRRGPYEQYF.